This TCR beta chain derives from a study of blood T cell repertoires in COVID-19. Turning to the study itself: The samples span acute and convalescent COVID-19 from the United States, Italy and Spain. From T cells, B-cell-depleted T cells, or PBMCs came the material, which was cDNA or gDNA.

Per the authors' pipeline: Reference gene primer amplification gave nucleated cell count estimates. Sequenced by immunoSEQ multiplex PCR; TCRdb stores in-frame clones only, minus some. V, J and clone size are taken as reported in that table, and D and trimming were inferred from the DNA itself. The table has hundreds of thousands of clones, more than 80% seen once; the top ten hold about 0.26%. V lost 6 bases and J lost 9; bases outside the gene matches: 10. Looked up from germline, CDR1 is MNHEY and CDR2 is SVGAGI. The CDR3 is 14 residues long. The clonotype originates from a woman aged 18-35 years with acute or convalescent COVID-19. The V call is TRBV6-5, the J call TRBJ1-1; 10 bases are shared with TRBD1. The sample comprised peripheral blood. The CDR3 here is CASSLGQGKSKAFF. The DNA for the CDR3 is TGTGCCAGCAGCTTGGGACAGGGGAAAAGTAAAGCTTTCTTT.